These T cell receptor beta chains were read from a single sample in a study of spatial heterogeneity in lung cancer. TCRdb reanalysed the 5' RACE reads using MiXCR and keeps one entry per CDR3 protein. The sample has over 40,000 distinct CDR3 sequences, 12% seen once. The sequenced sample was PBMCs, obtained at follow-up. These TCRs come from a male donor with early-stage non-small cell lung cancer. CDR3s leave out the opening cysteine and the closing phenylalanine or tryptophan. The size field is filled for only some rows; it gives once, few, many or a size class.

many | TRBJ1-5 | 12 | TRBV3-1 | ASSQAGSNQPQH
. | TRBJ2-2 | 12 | TRBV7-2 | ASSPGAYTGELF
few | TRBJ1-3 | 12 | TRBV7-2 | ASSLRGSGNTIY
many | TRBJ2-7 | 15 | TRBV7-6 | ASSFGPTGLGPYEQY
many | TRBJ1-2 | 10 | TRBV7-2 | ASSLGGYGYT
many | TRBJ2-1 | 14 | TRBV7-6 | ASSLTTGGLYNEQF
many | TRBJ2-7 | 12 | TRBV28 | ASSGPLRLYEQY
. | TRBJ1-1 | 11 | TRBV28 | ASRGAGVAEAF
. | TRBJ2-2 | 13 | TRBV9 | ASSVEAGGNGELF
many | TRBJ1-4 | 9 | TRBV28 | ASVVGEKLF
. | TRBJ2-3 | 11 | TRBV7-9 | ASSPLRVSWQY
few | TRBJ1-6 | 14 | TRBV4-1 | ASSQDPFRVNSPLH
many | TRBJ1-2 | 11 | TRBV5-1 | ASSLASNYGYT
many | TRBJ1-2 | 11 | TRBV5-5 | ASSPDVNYGYT
many | TRBJ2-7 | 13 | TRBV9 | ASSVGNLAGDEQY
many | TRBJ1-5 | 11 | TRBV29-1 | SVAEGEGQPQH
many | TRBJ2-5 | 14 | TRBV9 | ASSPWGSGGVETQY
few | TRBJ2-3 | 13 | TRBV7-4 | ASSKPPGGADTQY
many | TRBJ1-2 | 12 | TRBV11-2 | ASSFSDGSYGYT
many | TRBJ2-1 | 11 | TRBV14 | ASRRIGAGEQF
many | TRBJ1-5 | 15 | TRBV6-2/TRBV6-3 | ASALSFGIGGNQPQH
many | TRBJ1-1 | 10 | TRBV7-2 | ASSFTGVEAF
few | TRBJ1-5 | 12 | TRBV10-3 | AIGPGEAHQPQH
many | TRBJ1-5 | 13 | TRBV12-3/TRBV12-4 | ASSLRTGGRQPQH
many | TRBJ2-7 | 10 | TRBV12-3/TRBV12-4 | ARDRGFYEQY